The subject of this entry is one T cell receptor beta chain. Its antigen is as yet unknown. TRB amplification used 250 ng of peripheral blood genomic DNA. Germline V lookup: CDR1 PRHDT, CDR2 FYEKMQ (reference sequence). The CDR3 contains 13 residues. This sample stems from a study of T cell clusters in autoimmune cytopenias. Study context: A median of 51,575 TRB reads per sample yielded a median around 2,000 distinct clonotypes. Study results and limitations: Physiological T cell clusters of healthy donors were apparently absent in primary autoimmune cytopenia patients. TRB repertoire shifts in secondary cytopenia and chronic lymphocytic leukemia mostly reflected lymphoma, not autoimmunity. Active autoimmune hepatitis patients had about 3-fold fewer exclusive TRB clusters than healthy donors.

One tube held mixed TRB-A and TRB-B primer pools for touch-down PCR. Each CDR3 protein gets one entry in TCRdb, which reprocessed the multiplex PCR reads and gives no DNA. The sample has 3,500 or so distinct CDR3 sequences. The chain combines TRBV13 with TRBJ1-1. The material sequenced was peripheral blood. The TCR was taken from a human donor with an autoimmune cytopenia, with autoimmune hepatitis or in good health (not recorded which). CDR3 amino acids: CASSLPLNTEAFF.